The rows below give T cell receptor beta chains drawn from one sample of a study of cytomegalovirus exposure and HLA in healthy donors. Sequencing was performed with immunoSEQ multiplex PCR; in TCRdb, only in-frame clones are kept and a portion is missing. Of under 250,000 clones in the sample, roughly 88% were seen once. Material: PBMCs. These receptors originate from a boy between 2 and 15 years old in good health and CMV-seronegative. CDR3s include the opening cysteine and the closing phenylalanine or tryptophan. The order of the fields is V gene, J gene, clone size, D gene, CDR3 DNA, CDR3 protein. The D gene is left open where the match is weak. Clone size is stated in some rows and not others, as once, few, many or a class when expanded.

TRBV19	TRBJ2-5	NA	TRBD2	TGTGCCAGTAGTATAGCCTCCGGGACTAGCGGGACCCTCCAAGAGACCCAGTACTTC	CASSIASGTSGTLQETQYF
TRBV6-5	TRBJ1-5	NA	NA	TGTGCCAGCAGTTACGCGTCGGGGGATAGCAATCAGCCCCAGCATTTT	CASSYASGDSNQPQHF
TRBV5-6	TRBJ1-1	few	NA	TGTGCCAGCAGCTTGGTGTGGCAAGGCGGCGGAGCTTTCTTT	CASSLVWQGGGAFF
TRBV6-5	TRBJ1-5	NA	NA	TGTGCCAGCAGTTTCACAGGGAATCAGCCCCAGCATTTT	CASSFTGNQPQHF
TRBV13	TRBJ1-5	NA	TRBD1	TGTGCCAGCAGCGAAGGGACAGGGCAAAATCAGCCCCAGCATTTT	CASSEGTGQNQPQHF
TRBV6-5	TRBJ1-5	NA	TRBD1	TGTGCCAGCAACCCAGGGGGACCTGTGCATCAGCCCCAGCATTTT	CASNPGGPVHQPQHF
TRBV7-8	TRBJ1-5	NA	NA	TGTGCCAGCAGCTTAGGCGTCGGGCACGGGACTGGTATCAATCAGCCCCAGCATTTT	CASSLGVGHGTGINQPQHF
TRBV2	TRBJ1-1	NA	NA	TGTGCCAGCAGTAAGGGGCCCTCGGGTGAAGCTTTCTTT	CASSKGPSGEAFF
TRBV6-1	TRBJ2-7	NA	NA	TGTGCCAGCAGTGAAACGGGGTTACACGAGCAGTACTTC	CASSETGLHEQYF
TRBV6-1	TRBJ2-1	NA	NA	TGTGCCAGCAGCCCAGGACTGCTCCAGGTTCGGTTCTTC	CASSPGLLQVRFF
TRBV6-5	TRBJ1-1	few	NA	TGTGCCAGCATCCCCCCAGGGAACACTGAAGCTTTCTTT	CASIPPGNTEAFF
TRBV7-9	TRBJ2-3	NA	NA	TGTGCCAGCAGCTTAGGTGTCAGGGGCACAGATACGCAGTATTTT	CASSLGVRGTDTQYF
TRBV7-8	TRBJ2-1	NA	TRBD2	TGTGCCAGCAGCTTAGGAAGCGGGGGGGGACCGGATGAGCAGTTCTTC	CASSLGSGGGPDEQFF
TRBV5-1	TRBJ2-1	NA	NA	TGCGCCAGCAGCACAGCACCCCGGGACACCAACAATGAGCAGTTCTTC	CASSTAPRDTNNEQFF
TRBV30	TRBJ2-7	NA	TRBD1	TGTGCCTGGGATGGACAGGGGGCCTACGAGCAGTACTTC	CAWDGQGAYEQYF
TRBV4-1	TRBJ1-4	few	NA	TGCGCCAGCAGCCAGGCAGGGGTGTCAGAAAAACTGTTTTTT	CASSQAGVSEKLFF
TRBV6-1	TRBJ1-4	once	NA	TGTGCCAGCAGTAGGGACTTGTGGGAAAAACTGTTTTTT	CASSRDLWEKLFF
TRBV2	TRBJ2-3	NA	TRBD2	TGTGCCAGCAGTGGAGCCGTCCGACTAGCCGCGGGAGATACGCAGTATTTT	CASSGAVRLAAGDTQYF
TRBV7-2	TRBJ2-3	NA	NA	TGTGCCAGCAGCCCCTATATAGATACGCAGTATTTT	CASSPYIDTQYF
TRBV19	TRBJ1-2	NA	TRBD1	TGTGCCAGTAGTCTGGACAGGGTAACCTATGGCTACACCTTC	CASSLDRVTYGYTF
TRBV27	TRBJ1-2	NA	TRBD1	TGTGCCAGCAGCGCGTGGGACAGGGTAAACTATGGCTACACCTTC	CASSAWDRVNYGYTF
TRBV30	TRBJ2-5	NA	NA	TGTGCCTGGAAGTTAGCCTCGAAAGAGACCCAGTACTTC	CAWKLASKETQYF
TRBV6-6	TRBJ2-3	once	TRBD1	TGTGCCAGCAGCCCAACAGGGGCGGCGGCAGATACGCAGTATTTT	CASSPTGAAADTQYF
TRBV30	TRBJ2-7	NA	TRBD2	TGTGCCTGGAGCCCCGTGGGACTAGGAGTCAACGAGCAGTACTTC	CAWSPVGLGVNEQYF
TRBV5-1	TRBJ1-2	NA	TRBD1	TGCGCCAGCAGGGACAGGGAAGGTGGCTACACCTTC	CASRDREGGYTF
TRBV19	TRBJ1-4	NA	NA	TGTGCCAGTAGTGTCCGGGGAACATGGAGTGAAAAACTGTTTTTT	CASSVRGTWSEKLFF
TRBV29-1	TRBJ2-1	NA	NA	TGCAGCGTGCCTACGGCCTACAATGAGCAGTTCTTC	CSVPTAYNEQFF
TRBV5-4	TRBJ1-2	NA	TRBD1	TGTGCCAGCAGCAGCAAAGCAGGGGGCGCTAACTATGGCTACACCTTC	CASSSKAGGANYGYTF
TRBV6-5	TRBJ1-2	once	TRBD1	TGTGCCAGCAGTACAACCCCAGGGGGTTGGTATGGCTACACCTTC	CASSTTPGGWYGYTF
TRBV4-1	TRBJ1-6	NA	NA	TGCGCCAGCAGCCAAGCTCAGGGCCCCTATAATTCACCCCTCCACTTT	CASSQAQGPYNSPLHF
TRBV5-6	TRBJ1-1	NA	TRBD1	TGTGCCAGCAGCTGGCAGGGGGGAGAAGCTTTCTTT	CASSWQGGEAFF
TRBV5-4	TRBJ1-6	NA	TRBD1	TGTGCCAGCAGCCAGGGACAGGGATCACCCCTCCACTTT	CASSQGQGSPLHF
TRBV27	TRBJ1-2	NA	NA	TGTGCCAGCAGTCTCTCAGGGTATGGCTACACCTTC	CASSLSGYGYTF
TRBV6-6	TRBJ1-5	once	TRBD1	TGTGCCAGCACCACGACAGGGGAAGGCAATCAGCCCCAGCATTTT	CASTTTGEGNQPQHF
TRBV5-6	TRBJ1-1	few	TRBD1	TGTGCCAGCAGCTTGGGACAGGGGGTATTCACTGAAGCTTTCTTT	CASSLGQGVFTEAFF
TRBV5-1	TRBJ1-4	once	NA	TGCGCCAGCAGCTTGGGGGGAGCAACTAATGAAAAACTGTTTTTT	CASSLGGATNEKLFF
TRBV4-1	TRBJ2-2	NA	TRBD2	TGCGCCAGCAGCCAGCCGGGACTAAACACCGGGGAGCTGTTTTTT	CASSQPGLNTGELFF
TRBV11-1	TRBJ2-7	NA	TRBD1	TGTGCCAGCAGCACCCGGGACAGGGGAGACGAGCAGTACTTC	CASSTRDRGDEQYF
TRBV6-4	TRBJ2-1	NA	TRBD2	TGTGCCAGCAGTGTTAGCGGGGGGGTGAATGAGCAGTTCTTC	CASSVSGGVNEQFF
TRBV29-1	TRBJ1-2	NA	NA	TGCAGCGTTGAAGACAGGGCCTTAGGCTACACCTTC	CSVEDRALGYTF
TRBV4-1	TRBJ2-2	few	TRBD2	TGCGCCAGCGGAGCTAGCGGGGCTCGGAACACCGGGGAGCTGTTTTTT	CASGASGARNTGELFF
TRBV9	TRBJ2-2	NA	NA	TGTGCCAGCAGCACACGGGACTCCGGGGAGCTGTTTTTT	CASSTRDSGELFF
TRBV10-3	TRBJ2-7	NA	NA	TGTGCCATCAGTGAGTTGCAGGACTTCCCCTCCTACGAGCAGTACTTC	CAISELQDFPSYEQYF
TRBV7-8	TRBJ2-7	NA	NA	TGTGCCAGCAGCTTAGGGACTACCTACGGGCAGTACTTC	CASSLGTTYGQYF
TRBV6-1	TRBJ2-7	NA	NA	TGTGCCAGCAGTGACGGCGGGGTAGGCTCCTACGAGCAGTACTTC	CASSDGGVGSYEQYF
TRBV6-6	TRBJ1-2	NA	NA	TGTGCCAGCAGCCCCTACGCTGCCGGCTACACCTTC	CASSPYAAGYTF
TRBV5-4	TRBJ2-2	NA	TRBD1	TGTGCCAGCAACCGGGACAGCTTTAACACCGGGGAGCTGTTTTTT	CASNRDSFNTGELFF
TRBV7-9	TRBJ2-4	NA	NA	TGTGCCAGCAGCCTTAACGGGAGAGCGCCCATTCAGTACTTC	CASSLNGRAPIQYF
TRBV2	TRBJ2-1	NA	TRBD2	TGTGCCAGCAGTGGACGACTAGCGGGGGTTGGGGGAAATGAGCAGTTCTTC	CASSGRLAGVGGNEQFF
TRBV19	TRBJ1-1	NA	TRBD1	TGTGCCAGTCAAACCGGGACAGAGAACACTGAAGCTTTCTTT	CASQTGTENTEAFF
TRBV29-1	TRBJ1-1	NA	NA	TGCAGCGTTGAAGGTACCGGGTCCGGAGGGGACGGAAAAGCTTTCTTT	CSVEGTGSGGDGKAFF
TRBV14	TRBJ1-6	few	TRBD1	TGTGCCAGCAGCCCCCCGGGACAGGGGGCTACAAATTCACCCCTCCACTTT	CASSPPGQGATNSPLHF
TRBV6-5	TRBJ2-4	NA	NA	TGTGCCAGCAGTTACTCGAGGGTAGCCAAAAACATTCAGTACTTC	CASSYSRVAKNIQYF
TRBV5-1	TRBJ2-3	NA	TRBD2	TGCGCCAGCAGCTTAAGGGTAGCGGGAGGAGATACGCAGTATTTT	CASSLRVAGGDTQYF
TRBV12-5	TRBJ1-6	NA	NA	TGTGCTAGTGGTTTGGTACCCGCTCTCGCGCCCCTCCACTTT	CASGLVPALAPLHF